Shown below are 17 T cell receptor beta chains from a single sample sequenced in a study of CD8 T cells in ankylosing spondylitis. General study points: A TCR beta motif of fewer than 10 highly homologous variants seemed to mark ankylosing spondylitis blood.

TCRdb analysed the 5' RACE reads with MiXCR anew, one entry per CDR3 protein. The sample records 470,000 or so distinct CDR3 sequences, approximately 26% being singletons. No antigen is known for these receptors. Sequenced input: blood, either unsorted or a sorted T cell fraction (not recorded which). The source is a male donor with ankylosing spondylitis.

In its sample, this clonotype was seen a few times. The chain has TRBV29-1 and TRBJ2-3; D perhaps matches TRBD1 (7 bases). The CDR3 spans 17 residues. V was trimmed by 5 bases and J by 1 base, leaving 22 bases between them. Germline V gene data show CDR1 as SQVTM and CDR2 as ANQGSEA. CDR3 bases: TGCAGCGTTCTGGAGCGGGTCCAGGGGGGTGGCACAGATACGCAGTATTTT. It translates to CSVLERVQGGGTDTQYF.

The chain employs TRBV7-9 and TRBJ1-2; 10 bases agree with TRBD1. CDR3 length: 13 amino acids. Per the germline V gene, CDR1 is SEHNR and CDR2 is FQNEAQ (reference sequence). V shed 4 bases and J 8 bases; nucleotides not matched to a gene: 4. The CDR3 region is CASSSDRGRGYTF. The CDR3 DNA reads as TGTGCCAGCAGCTCGGACAGGGGGAGAGGCTACACCTTC.

In this sample, this clonotype turned up a few times. The genes are TRBV20-1 and TRBJ1-1, with no clear D. V lost 3 bases, J lost 2 bases, and 10 bases lay in between. Looked up from germline, CDR1 is DFQATT and CDR2 is SNEGSKA (reference sequence). CDR3 size: 13 residues. The CDR3 DNA reads TGCAGTGCTAGGCAAGACCTTAACACTGAAGCTTTCTTT. Protein product: CSARQDLNTEAFF.

The table lists this clonotype with a few counts. The chain couples TRBV20-1 to TRBJ1-3, with D unclear. The V gene lost 6 bases and the J gene lost 0 bases, with 12 bases spanning the gap. Germline V lookup: CDR1 DFQATT, CDR2 SNEGSKA (reference sequence). The CDR3 consists of 14 residues. The CDR3 loop reads CSAIHRDSGNTIYF. The CDR3 bases are TGCAGTGCAATACATCGGGACTCTGGAAACACCATATATTTT.

The chain joins TRBV7-9 to TRBJ1-2, with 7 bases aligning to TRBD1. The CDR3 has 15 amino acids. After removal of 8 bases from V and 0 bases from J, the junction contained 9 bases not matched to a gene. Germline V gene data show CDR1 as SEHNR and CDR2 as FQNEAQ (reference sequence). CDR3 residues: CASADWDRTNYGYTF. The DNA for the CDR3 is TGTGCCAGCGCCGATTGGGACAGAACTAACTATGGCTACACCTTC.

There are a few counts of this clonotype. This chain links TRBV11-2 with TRBJ2-3, with D uncertain. Germline lookup yields CDR1 SGHAT and CDR2 FQNNGV. The CDR3 totals 12 residues. Trimming removed 3 bases from V and 7 bases from J, with 8 bases in between. The CDR3 reads CASSFGWHTQYF. CDR3 bases: TGTGCCAGCAGCTTTGGGTGGCATACGCAGTATTTT.

This clonotype was seen more than once but under ten times. J is TRBJ2-1 and V is TRBV5-5; perhaps D is TRBD1 or TRBD2 (5 bases each). CDR3 length equals 13 residues. Per the germline V gene, CDR1 is SGHKS and CDR2 is YYEKEE (reference sequence). V lost 7 bases, J lost 0 bases, and 8 bases lay in between. CDR3 DNA: TGTGCCAGCGGGACGGGCTCCTACAATGAGCAGTTCTTC. Translated, it gives CASGTGSYNEQFF.

The chain is built from TRBV20-1 and TRBJ2-3, with 9 positions matching TRBD2. After removal of 6 bases from V and 4 bases from J, the junction contained 5 bases not matched to a gene. Per germline, CDR1 DFQATT and CDR2 SNEGSKA (reference sequence). The CDR3 totals 13 residues. The CDR3 here is CSAGVAGADTQYF. As DNA, the CDR3 is TGCAGTGCAGGGGTAGCGGGAGCAGATACGCAGTATTTT.

The gene calls are TRBV6-1 and TRBJ2-6; the match to TRBD1 covers 7 bases. CDR3 length: 21 residues. The junction had 17 bases not matched to a gene; V was cut back by 1 base and J by 2 bases. From germline, CDR1 is MNHNS and CDR2 SASEGT. The chain's CDR3 is CASSEGTGYIEFFAGANVLTF. The CDR3 DNA sequence: TGTGCCAGCAGTGAAGGGACAGGATATATAGAATTCTTCGCTGGGGCCAACGTCCTGACTTTC.

This clonotype came up a few times. This chain joins TRBV27 and TRBJ1-2; no clear D gene. Germline loops: CDR1 MNHEY, CDR2 SMNVEV (reference sequence). The CDR3 runs 14 residues. V lost 3 bases and J lost 2, with 10 bases in between. The CDR3 DNA reads TGTGCCAGCAGTTTTGATGGTTCAAACTATGGCTACACCTTC. It codes for CASSFDGSNYGYTF.

The J gene is TRBJ2-7, the V gene TRBV12-3 or TRBV12-4; D not certain. This CDR3 is 12 amino acids long. V lost 1 base and J lost 4, with 5 bases in between. CDR3 nucleotides: TGTGCCAGCAGTTTAGTGAGATACGAGCAGTACTTC. It encodes CASSLVRYEQYF.

This rearrangement joins TRBV25-1 to TRBJ2-7, with 7 bases identical to TRBD1. V lost 4 bases to trimming and J lost 0 bases; unmatched junction nucleotides: 3. CDR3 length: 14 amino acids. CDR1 is MGHDK and CDR2 is SYGVNS in the germline V gene. As DNA, the CDR3 is TGTGCCAGCAGTGGAACAGGGGTCTCCTACGAGCAGTACGTC. Residues: CASSGTGVSYEQYV.

This chain uses TRBV5-1 with TRBJ2-2, with D perhaps matching TRBD1 or TRBD2 (5 bases each). The CDR3 is made up of 17 amino acids. Germline V gives CDR1 SGHRS, CDR2 YFSETQ. V gave up 4 bases and J gave up 1 base, with 17 bases separating them. CDR3 sequence: CASSLKRQTKNTGELFF. The DNA for the CDR3 is TGCGCCAGCAGCCTTAAACGACAGACTAAGAACACCGGGGAGCTGTTTTTT.

The chain has TRBV7-2 and TRBJ2-1; 11 bases are shared with TRBD2. Germline V gene sequence: CDR1 SGHTA, CDR2 FQGNSA. This CDR3 region has 15 residues. Trimming at V came to 2 bases and at J to 8 bases, leaving 5 bases not matched to a gene. The CDR3 nucleotides are TGTGCCAGCAGCTTACTAGCGGGAGGTCTCCATGAGCAGTTCTTC. This translates into CASSLLAGGLHEQFF.

This chain connects TRBV28 to TRBJ2-3; TRBD2 matches 8 bases. There are 16 residues in the CDR3. The germline V gene has CDR1 MDHEN and CDR2 SYDVKM. Unmatched junction bases numbered 9, after V lost 4 bases and J lost 3 bases. The CDR3, as DNA: TGTGCCAGCAGTTCTCCAATAGCGGGGAAAACAGATACGCAGTATTTT. Translating gives CASSSPIAGKTDTQYF.

This chain links TRBV28 with TRBJ1-2; 8 positions agree with TRBD1. The CDR3 has 14 amino acids. Trimming took 6 bases from V and 1 from J; bases not matched to a gene: 4. Per the germline V gene, CDR1 is MDHEN and CDR2 is SYDVKM. The CDR3 DNA reads as TGTGCCAGCAGCGGGACAGGAGATAACTATGGCTACACCTTC. It codes for CASSGTGDNYGYTF.

V usage is TRBV10-3 and J usage is TRBJ1-1; the D is unclear. CDR3 length: 14 residues. V lost 0 bases and J 6 bases, leaving 11 bases between the germline ends. The germline CDR1 and CDR2 sequences are ENHRY and SYGVKD. In DNA form, the CDR3 reads TGTGCCATCAGTGAGTCTCAGAGTTTGTCTGAAGCTTTCTTT. This translates into CAISESQSLSEAFF.